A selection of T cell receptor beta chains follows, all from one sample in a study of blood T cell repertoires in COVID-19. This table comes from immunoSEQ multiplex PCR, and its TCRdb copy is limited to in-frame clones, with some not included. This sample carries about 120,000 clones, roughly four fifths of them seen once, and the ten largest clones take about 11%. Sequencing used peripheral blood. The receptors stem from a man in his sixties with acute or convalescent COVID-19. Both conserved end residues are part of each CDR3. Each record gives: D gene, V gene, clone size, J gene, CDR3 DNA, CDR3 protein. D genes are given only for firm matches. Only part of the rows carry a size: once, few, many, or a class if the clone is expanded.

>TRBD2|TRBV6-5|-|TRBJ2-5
TGTGCCAGCAGGGGAGGACTAGCGGGAGAAGAGACCCAGTACTTC
CASRGGLAGEETQYF
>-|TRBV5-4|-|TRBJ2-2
TGTGCCAGCAGCCTGACTAGGTCAACCGGGGAGCTGTTTTTT
CASSLTRSTGELFF
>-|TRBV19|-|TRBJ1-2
TGTGCCAGTAGTATAGAAGGGAGCGGGGAGTCTGGCTACACCTTC
CASSIEGSGESGYTF
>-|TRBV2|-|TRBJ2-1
TGTGCCAGCAGAGGGAACCGGAGGGCCAGGGCCAGTGAGCAGTTCTTC
CASRGNRRARASEQFF
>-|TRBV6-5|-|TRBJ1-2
TGTGCCAGCAGTCCTCAGGGGTCTAACTATGGCTACACCTTC
CASSPQGSNYGYTF
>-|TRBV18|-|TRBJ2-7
TGTGCCAGCTCACCCACTCCGGCAGGGAACGAGCAGTACTTC
CASSPTPAGNEQYF
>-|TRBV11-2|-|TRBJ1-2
TGTGCCAGCAGCGCGGACCGCGGGGGAAGAGGGGGCTACACCTTC
CASSADRGGRGGYTF
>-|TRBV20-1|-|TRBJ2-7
TGCAGTGCTAGAGGACAGGAGTTC
CSARGQEF
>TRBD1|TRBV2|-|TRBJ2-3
TGTGCCAGCGGGTTAACAGGGGTAGATACGCAGTATTTT
CASGLTGVDTQYF
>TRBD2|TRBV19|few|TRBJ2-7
TGTGCCAGTAGTGGCAGGACTAGCGGGAGCACCACCTACGAGCAGTACTTC
CASSGRTSGSTTYEQYF
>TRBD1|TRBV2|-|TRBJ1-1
TGTGCCACAAGGAGACAGGGGAACACTGAAGCTTTCTTT
CATRRQGNTEAFF
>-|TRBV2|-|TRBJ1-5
TGTGCCAGCAGCCTCTTCAGCAATCAGCCCCAGCATTTT
CASSLFSNQPQHF
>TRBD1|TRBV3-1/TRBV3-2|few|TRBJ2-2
TGTGCCAGCAGCCAACACCGGGACAGGGCCACGAGGTGGACCGGGGAGCTGTTTTTT
CASSQHRDRATRWTGELFF
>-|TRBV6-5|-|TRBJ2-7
TGTGCCAGCAGCCGAGCGGATTACTCCTACGAGCAGTACTTC
CASSRADYSYEQYF
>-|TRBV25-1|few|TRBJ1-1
TGTGCCAGCAGTGAGTGGTCAGAGACAGAAGCTTTCTTT
CASSEWSETEAFF
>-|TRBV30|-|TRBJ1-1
TGTGCCTGGAGTGTCGGACAGAAGACGGTCACTGAAGCTTTCTTT
CAWSVGQKTVTEAFF
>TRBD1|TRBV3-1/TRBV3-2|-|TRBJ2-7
TGTGCCAGCAGCCAAGAGGGACAGGTCAGCTCCTACGAGCAGTACTTC
CASSQEGQVSSYEQYF
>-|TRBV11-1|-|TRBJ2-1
TGTGCCAGCAGCTCCCGTAATAAGGGGAATGAGCAGTTCTTC
CASSSRNKGNEQFF
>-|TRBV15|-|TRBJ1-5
TGTGCCACCAGCAGGCCCGGCCGACTCAATCAGCCCCAGCATTTT
CATSRPGRLNQPQHF
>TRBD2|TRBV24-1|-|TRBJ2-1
TGTGCCACCAGTGTCCTAGGGACTAGCGGAAATGAGCAGTTCTTC
CATSVLGTSGNEQFF
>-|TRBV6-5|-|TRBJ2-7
TGTGCCAGCAGTACTCCTTACGAGCAGTACTTC
CASSTPYEQYF
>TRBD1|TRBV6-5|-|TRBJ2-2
TGTGCCAGCAGCCGCGGACAGGGGGTGACCGGGGAGCTGTTTTTT
CASSRGQGVTGELFF
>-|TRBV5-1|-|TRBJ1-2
TGCGCCAGCACCCAGGCAGGGGATGGCTACACCTTC
CASTQAGDGYTF
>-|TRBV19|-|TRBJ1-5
TGTGCCAGTAGTCTCAGGGGCGGTCAGCCCCAGCATTTT
CASSLRGGQPQHF
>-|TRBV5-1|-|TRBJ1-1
TGCGCCAGCAGCCCGGGGGGTTCCACTGAAGCTTTCTTT
CASSPGGSTEAFF
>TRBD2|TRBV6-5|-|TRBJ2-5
TGTGCCAGCAGTAGAGGGGGACTAGCGGAGACCCAGTACTTC
CASSRGGLAETQYF
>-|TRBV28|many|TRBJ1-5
TGTGCCAGCAGTTTCGGTGGGGCTCCTAATCAGCCCCAGCATTTT
CASSFGGAPNQPQHF
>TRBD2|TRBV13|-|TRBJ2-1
TGTGCCAGCAGCCTTCTCGGCGGGGGCTACAATGAGCAGTTCTTC
CASSLLGGGYNEQFF
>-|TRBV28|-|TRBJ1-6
TGTGCCAGCAGTTTAGGAGGTACCGACTCACCCCTCCACTTT
CASSLGGTDSPLHF
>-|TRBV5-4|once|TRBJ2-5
TGTGCCAGCAGCTTTATGGAGGGTGGAGAGACCCAGTACTTC
CASSFMEGGETQYF
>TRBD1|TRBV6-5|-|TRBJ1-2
TGTGCCAGCAGGAAACAGGGGATTGGGGGCTACACCTTC
CASRKQGIGGYTF
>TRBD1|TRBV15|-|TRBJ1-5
TGTGCCACCAGCAGAAGGACAGGGCGTCAGCCCCAGCATTTT
CATSRRTGRQPQHF
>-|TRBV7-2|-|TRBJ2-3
TGTGCCAGCACCTACAGCACTAGCACAGATACGCAGTATTTT
CASTYSTSTDTQYF
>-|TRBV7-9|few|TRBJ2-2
TGTGCCAGCAGCTCGGAGGGGGCGGCCGGGGAGCTGTTTTTT
CASSSEGAAGELFF
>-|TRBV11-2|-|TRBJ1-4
TGTGCCAGCAGCTTAGGGGGGGGCCGTGAAAAACTGTTTTTT
CASSLGGGREKLFF
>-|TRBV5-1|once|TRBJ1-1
TGCGCCAGCAGCTCCGGGGCGGGGAGAAGGAACACTGAAGCTTTCTTT
CASSSGAGRRNTEAFF
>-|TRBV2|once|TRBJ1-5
TGTGCCAGCAGAAGGCGGGTCAATCAGCCCCAGCATTTT
CASRRRVNQPQHF
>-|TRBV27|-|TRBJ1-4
TGTGCCAGGGGTACCCCATTTCGAGGGGGTGAAAAACTGTTTTTT
CARGTPFRGGEKLFF
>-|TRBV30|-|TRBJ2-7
TGTGCCTGGCGCGAAGGGGGCGGGAGGCCCGGACAGTACTTC
CAWREGGGRPGQYF
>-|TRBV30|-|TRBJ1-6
TGTGCCTGGAGTGTAAGTGGATACAGTCTGAGTTCACCCCTCCACTTT
CAWSVSGYSLSSPLHF
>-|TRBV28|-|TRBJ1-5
TGTGCCAGCAGTTCGTTTTCAGGGCAGCCCCAGCATTTT
CASSSFSGQPQHF
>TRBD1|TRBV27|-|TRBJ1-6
TGTGCCAGCAGTATAACCGGGACAGCCAATAATTCACCCCTCCACTTT
CASSITGTANNSPLHF
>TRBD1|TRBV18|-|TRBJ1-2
TGTGCCAGCTCCCCAGACAGGGGGCATGGCTACACCTTC
CASSPDRGHGYTF
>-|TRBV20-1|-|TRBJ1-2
TGCAGTGCTAGTACGGTCAACTATGGCTACACCTTC
CSASTVNYGYTF
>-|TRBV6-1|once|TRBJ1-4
TGTGCCAGCAGTGGGCGGACAGTCCTTCTTTCAACTAATGAAAAACTGTTTTTT
CASSGRTVLLSTNEKLFF
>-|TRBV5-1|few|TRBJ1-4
TGCGCCAGCAGCTACGGACAGAGAGCAACTAATGAAAAACTGTTTTTT
CASSYGQRATNEKLFF
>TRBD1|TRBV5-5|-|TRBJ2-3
TGTGCCAGCAGCTTGGGACAGGGAGCAGATACGCAGTATTTT
CASSLGQGADTQYF
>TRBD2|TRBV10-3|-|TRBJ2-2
TGTGCCATCACCGGAGGGGCGGGAGGGCCCACCGGGGAGCTGTTTTTT
CAITGGAGGPTGELFF
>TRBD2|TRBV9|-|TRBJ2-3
TGTGCCAGCAGCGTTTCTAGCGGGAGGACAGATACGCAGTATTTT
CASSVSSGRTDTQYF
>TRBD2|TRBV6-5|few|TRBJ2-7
TGTGCCAGCAGTCGCACTAGCGGGAGTACCTACGAGCAGTACTTC
CASSRTSGSTYEQYF
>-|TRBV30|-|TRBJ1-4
TGTGCCTGGAGTGTATCTTATGGGCCGGTTAATGAAAAACTGTTTTTT
CAWSVSYGPVNEKLFF
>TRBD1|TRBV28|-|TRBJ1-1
TGTGCCAGCAGAGGGACAGGTTCCATGAACACTGAAGCTTTCTTT
CASRGTGSMNTEAFF
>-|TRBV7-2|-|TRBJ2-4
TGTGCCAGCAGTCGGGGTACGGGCATTCAGTACTTC
CASSRGTGIQYF
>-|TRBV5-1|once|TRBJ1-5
TGCGCCAGCAGCGCGCGGGGAGATAGCAATCAGCCCCAGCATTTT
CASSARGDSNQPQHF
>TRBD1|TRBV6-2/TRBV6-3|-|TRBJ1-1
TGTGCCAGCAGCCGATCAGGGGGTTGGACTGAAGCTTTCTTT
CASSRSGGWTEAFF
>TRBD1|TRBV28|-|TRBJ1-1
TGTGCCAGCAGTTTGGAACCCGGGACAGGGCGAACGAACACTGAAGCTTTCTTT
CASSLEPGTGRTNTEAFF
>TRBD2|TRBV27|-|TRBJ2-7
TGTGCCAGCAGACTACTAGCGGGAGTATACGAGCAGTACTTC
CASRLLAGVYEQYF
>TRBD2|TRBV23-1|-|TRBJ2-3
TGCGCCAGCAGTCCATTACACCGGGACCCGGGAGGGGATACGCAGTATTTT
CASSPLHRDPGGDTQYF